The present T cell receptor beta chain was sequenced within a study of blood T cell repertoires in COVID-19. The CDR3 runs 15 residues. CDR1 and CDR2 from the germline V gene are SGHRS and YFSETQ. Trimming pared 0 bases from V and 0 bases from J, leaving 9 bases between. The repertoire was sequenced with immunoSEQ multiplex PCR; TCRdb's copy has only in-frame clones and lacks some. The data hold 130,000 to 150,000 clones, with approximately 85% observed a single time. This clone is categorized as medium-sized. The specimen sequenced was peripheral blood. This receptor was obtained from a human donor with acute or convalescent COVID-19. The donor label of this sample is uncertain. The V and J genes are TRBV5-1 and TRBJ1-2; weak D call: TRBD1 (5 bases). The DNA for the CDR3 is TGCGCCAGCAGCTTGGATGCAGGGACTAACTATGGCTACACCTTC. This encodes CASSLDAGTNYGYTF. Full variable domain (remainder filled in from reference TRBV5-1 and TRBJ1-2): KAGVTQTPRYLIKTRGQQVTLSCSPISGHRSVSWYQQTPGQGLQFLFEYFSETQRNKGNFPGRFSGRQFSNSRSEMNVSTLELGDSALYLCASSLDAGTNYGYTFGSGTRLTVV.